This TCR beta chain stems from a study of shared clonotypes between healthy human individuals. Each sorted subset replicate got 200 ng genomic DNA, approximately 27,000 genomes. Original processing methods: As immunoSEQ supplied junction-only sequences (without quality scores), filtering differed. Produced via immunoSEQ multiplex PCR; TCRdb's table is partial and in-frame only. D and trimming were read from the DNA, whereas the V and J calls and clone size are those reported in that table. There are more than 500,000 clones in the sample; about 95% occur only once, and about 0.11% lies in the top ten. A remark on this clone: Its target is unknown.

The naive CD8 population came from CD45RO-negative cells selected for CCR7, without terminally differentiated effector memory CD45RA+ cells. The CDR3 extends over 16 amino acids. The germline CDR1 and CDR2 sequences are LNHDA and SQIVND (reference sequence). General study findings and limits: Approximately 5.3% was the fraction of naive CD4 clonotypes found shared across four donors. Lower generation probabilities were found for non-shared clonotypes than for those shared by all four donors.

The sequenced sample consisted of naive CD8+ T cells sorted from blood. The J gene is TRBJ2-5, the V gene TRBV19, with TRBD2 matching over 13 bases. The last part of the DNA fits TRBJ2-7 better; the J call may be wrong. The receptor's source is a woman in her 30s in good health. The CDR3 DNA sequence: TGTGCCAGTAGTCTAAGGACTAGCGGGAGTCCCAACGAGCAGTACTTC. Protein product: CASSLRTSGSPNEQYF.